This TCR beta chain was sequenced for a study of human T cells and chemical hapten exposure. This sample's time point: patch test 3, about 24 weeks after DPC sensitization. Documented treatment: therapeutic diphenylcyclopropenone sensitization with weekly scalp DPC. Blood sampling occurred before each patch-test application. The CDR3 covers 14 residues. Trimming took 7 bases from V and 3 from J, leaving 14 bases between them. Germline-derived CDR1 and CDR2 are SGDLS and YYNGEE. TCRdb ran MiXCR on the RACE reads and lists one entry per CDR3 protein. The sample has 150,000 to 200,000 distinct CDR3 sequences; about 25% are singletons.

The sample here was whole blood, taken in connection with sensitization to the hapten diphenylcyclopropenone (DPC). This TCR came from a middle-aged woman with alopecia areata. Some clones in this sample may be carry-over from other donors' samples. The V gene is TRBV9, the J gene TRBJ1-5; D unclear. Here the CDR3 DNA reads TGTGCCAGCGGGAAACAGCCGACCAATCAGCCCCAGCATTTT. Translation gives CASGKQPTNQPQHF.